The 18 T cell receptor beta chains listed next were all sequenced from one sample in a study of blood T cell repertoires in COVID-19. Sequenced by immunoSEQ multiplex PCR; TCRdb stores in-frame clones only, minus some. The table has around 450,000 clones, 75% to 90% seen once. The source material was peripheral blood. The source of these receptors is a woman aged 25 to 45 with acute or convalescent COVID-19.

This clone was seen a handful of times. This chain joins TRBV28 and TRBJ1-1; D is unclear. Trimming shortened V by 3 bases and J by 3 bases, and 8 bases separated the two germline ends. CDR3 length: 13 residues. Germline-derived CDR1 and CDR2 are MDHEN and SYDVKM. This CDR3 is CASSLIRYTEAFF. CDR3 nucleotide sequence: TGTGCCAGCAGTTTGATTCGGTACACTGAAGCTTTCTTT.

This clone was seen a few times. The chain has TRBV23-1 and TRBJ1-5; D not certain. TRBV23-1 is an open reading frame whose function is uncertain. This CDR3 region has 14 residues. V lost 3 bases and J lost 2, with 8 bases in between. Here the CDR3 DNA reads TGCGCCAGCAGTCACTCGCAGTGCAATCAGCCCCAGCATTTT. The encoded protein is CASSHSQCNQPQHF.

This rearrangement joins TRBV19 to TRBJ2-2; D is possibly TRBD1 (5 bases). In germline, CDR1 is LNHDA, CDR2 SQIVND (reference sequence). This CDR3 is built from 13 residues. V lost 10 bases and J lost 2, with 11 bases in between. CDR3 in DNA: TGTGCCACCACCAGGGTTAACACCGGGGAGCTGTTTTTT. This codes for CATTRVNTGELFF.

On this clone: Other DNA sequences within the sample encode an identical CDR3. The CDR3 DNA is TGCGCCAGCAGCTTGGCTAGCGGGGACTACAATGAGCAGTTCTTC. Residues: CASSLASGDYNEQFF. The J gene is TRBJ2-1, the V gene TRBV5-1, with 9 bases lining up with TRBD2. This CDR3 spans 15 amino acids. Germline CDR1 is SGHRS and CDR2 is YFSETQ. V was clipped by 0 bases and J by 3 bases; unmatched bases: 1.

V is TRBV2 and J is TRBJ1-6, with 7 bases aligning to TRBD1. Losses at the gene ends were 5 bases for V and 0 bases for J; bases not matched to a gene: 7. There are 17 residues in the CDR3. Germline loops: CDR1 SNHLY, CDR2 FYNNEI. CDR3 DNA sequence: TGTGCCAGCAGTACAAAGGGGGCGACCTCCTATAATTCACCCCTCCACTTT. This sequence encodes CASSTKGATSYNSPLHF.

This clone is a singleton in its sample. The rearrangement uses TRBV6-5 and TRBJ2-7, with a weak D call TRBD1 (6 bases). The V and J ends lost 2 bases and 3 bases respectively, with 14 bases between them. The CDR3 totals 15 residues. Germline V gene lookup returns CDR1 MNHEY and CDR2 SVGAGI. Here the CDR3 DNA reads TGTGCCAGCAGTTACGGTACAGGGAATTTCTACGAGCAGTACTTC. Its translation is CASSYGTGNFYEQYF.

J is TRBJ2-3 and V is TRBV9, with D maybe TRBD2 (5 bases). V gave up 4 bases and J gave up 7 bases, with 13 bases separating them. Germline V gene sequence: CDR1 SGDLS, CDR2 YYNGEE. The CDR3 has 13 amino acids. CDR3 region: CASSSGLIHTQYF. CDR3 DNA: TGTGCCAGCAGCTCCGGACTCATTCATACGCAGTATTTT.

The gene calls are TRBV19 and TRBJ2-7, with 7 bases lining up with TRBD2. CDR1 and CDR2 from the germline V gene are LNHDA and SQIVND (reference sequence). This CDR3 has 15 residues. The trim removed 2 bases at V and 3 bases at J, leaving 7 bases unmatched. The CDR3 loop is CASSILGGENYEQYF. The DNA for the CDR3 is TGTGCCAGTAGTATACTTGGGGGGGAAAACTACGAGCAGTACTTC.

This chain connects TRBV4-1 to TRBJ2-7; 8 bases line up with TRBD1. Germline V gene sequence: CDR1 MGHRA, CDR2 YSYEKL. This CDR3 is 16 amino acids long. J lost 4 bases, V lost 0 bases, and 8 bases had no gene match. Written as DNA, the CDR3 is TGCGCCAGCAGCCAAGATGCCGCAGGGGGCGTTTACGAGCAGTACTTC. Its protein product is CASSQDAAGGVYEQYF.

The CDR3 DNA sequence: TGTGCCAGCAGCTTAGCGGGGACTAGCAACACAGATACGCAGTATTTT. Translation gives CASSLAGTSNTDTQYF. This rearrangement joins TRBV7-2 to TRBJ2-3; TRBD2 matches 9 bases. Germline values: CDR1 SGHTA, CDR2 FQGNSA. The ends lost 0 bases at V and 2 bases at J; junction bases unmatched: 3. The CDR3 runs to 16 residues. The whole variable domain, remainder taken from reference TRBV7-2 and TRBJ2-3, is GAGVSQSPSNKVTEKGKDVELRCDPISGHTALYWYRQSLGQGLEFLIYFQGNSAPDKSGLPSDRFSAERTGGSVSTLTIQRTQQEDSAVYLCASSLAGTSNTDTQYFGPGTRLTVL.

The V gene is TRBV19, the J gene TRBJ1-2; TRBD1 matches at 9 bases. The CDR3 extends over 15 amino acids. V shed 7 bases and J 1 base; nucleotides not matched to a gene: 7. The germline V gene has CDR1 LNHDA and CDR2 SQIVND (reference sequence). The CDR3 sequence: CASTPRGQGNYGYTF. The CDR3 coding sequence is TGTGCCAGTACCCCTCGGGGACAGGGTAACTATGGCTACACCTTC. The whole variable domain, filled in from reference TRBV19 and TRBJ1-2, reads DGGITQSPKYLFRKEGQNVTLSCEQNLNHDAMYWYRQDPGQGLRLIYYSQIVNDFQKGDIAEGYSVSREKKESFPLTVTSAQKNPTAFYLCASTPRGQGNYGYTFGSGTRLTVV.

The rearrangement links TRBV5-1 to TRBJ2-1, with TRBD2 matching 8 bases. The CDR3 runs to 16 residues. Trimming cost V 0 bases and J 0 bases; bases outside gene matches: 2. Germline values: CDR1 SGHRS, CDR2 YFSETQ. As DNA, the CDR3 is TGCGCCAGCAGCTTGGTAGCGGGGAGCTCCTACAATGAGCAGTTCTTC. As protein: CASSLVAGSSYNEQFF.

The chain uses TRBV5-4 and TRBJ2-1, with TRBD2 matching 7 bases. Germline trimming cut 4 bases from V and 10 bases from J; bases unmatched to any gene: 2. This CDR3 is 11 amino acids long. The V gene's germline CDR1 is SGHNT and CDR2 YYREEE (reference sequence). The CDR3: CASSEGLEQFF. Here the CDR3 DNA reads TGTGCCAGCAGCGAGGGACTAGAGCAGTTCTTC.

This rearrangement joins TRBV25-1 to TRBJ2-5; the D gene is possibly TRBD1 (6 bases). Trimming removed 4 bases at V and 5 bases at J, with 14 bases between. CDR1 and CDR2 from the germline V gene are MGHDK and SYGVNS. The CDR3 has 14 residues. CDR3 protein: CASSVQGTRETQYF. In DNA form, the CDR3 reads TGTGCCAGCAGTGTCCAGGGGACGAGGGAGACCCAGTACTTC.

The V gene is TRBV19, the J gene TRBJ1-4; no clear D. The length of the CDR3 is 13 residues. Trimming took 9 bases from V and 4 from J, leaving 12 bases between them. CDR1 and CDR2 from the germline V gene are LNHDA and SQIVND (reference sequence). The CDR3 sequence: CARRDGLNEKLFF. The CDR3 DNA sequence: TGTGCCAGGCGAGACGGACTTAATGAAAAACTGTTTTTT.

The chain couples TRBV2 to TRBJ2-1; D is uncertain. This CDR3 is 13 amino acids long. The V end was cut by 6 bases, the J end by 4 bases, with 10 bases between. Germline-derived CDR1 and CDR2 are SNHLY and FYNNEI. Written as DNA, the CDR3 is TGTGCCAGCAGGGCCTCACGATACAATGAGCAGTTCTTC. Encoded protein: CASRASRYNEQFF.

The CDR3, as DNA: TGTGCCAGCAGCCAAGGTACAGGGTTGACGACCCAGTACTTC. Translation gives CASSQGTGLTTQYF. The chain couples TRBV3-1 (or the pseudogene TRBV3-2) to TRBJ2-5; possible D gene TRBD1, 6 bases. The V end lost 1 base, the J end lost 7 bases, and 13 bases lay between the germline ends. The CDR3 spans 14 residues. CDR1 is LGHDT and CDR2 is YNNKEL in the germline V gene (reference sequence).

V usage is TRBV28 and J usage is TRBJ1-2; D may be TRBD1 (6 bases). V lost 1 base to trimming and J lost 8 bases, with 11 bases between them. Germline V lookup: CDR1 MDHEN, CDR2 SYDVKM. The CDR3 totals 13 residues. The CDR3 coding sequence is TGTGCCAGCAGTTTATTACAGGGTGGCGGCTACACCTTC. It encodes CASSLLQGGGYTF.